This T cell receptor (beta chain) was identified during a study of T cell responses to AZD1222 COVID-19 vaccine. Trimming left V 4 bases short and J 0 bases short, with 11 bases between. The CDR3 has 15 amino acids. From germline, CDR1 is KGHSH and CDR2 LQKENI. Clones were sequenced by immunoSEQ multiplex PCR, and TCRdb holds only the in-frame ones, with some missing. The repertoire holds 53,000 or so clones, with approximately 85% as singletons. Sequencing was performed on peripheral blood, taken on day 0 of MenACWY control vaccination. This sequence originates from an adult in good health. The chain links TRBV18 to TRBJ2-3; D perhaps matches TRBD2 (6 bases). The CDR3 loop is CASSLGTSSTDTQYF. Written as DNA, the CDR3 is TGTGCCAGCTCACTTGGGACTTCCAGCACAGATACGCAGTATTTT.